These 31 T cell receptor beta chains share one sample of origin, sequenced in a study of CD8 T cells in ankylosing spondylitis. TCRdb redid the calling of the 5' RACE reads with MiXCR, one entry per CDR3 protein. Of roughly 260,000 distinct CDR3 sequences in the sample, 20% were seen once. Sequenced material: blood, either unsorted or a sorted T cell fraction (not recorded which). Source of these receptors: a male donor with ankylosing spondylitis or in good health (not recorded which).

This clonotype was seen many times. V gene TRBV29-1 combines with J gene TRBJ1-4, with unresolved D. The CDR3 is made up of 12 amino acids. Germline V gene data show CDR1 as SQVTM and CDR2 as ANQGSEA. Trimming took 7 bases from V and 6 from J, leaving 12 bases between them. The CDR3 DNA reads as TGCAGCGCGGCCAATGGGGATGAAAAACTGTTTTTT. It yields the protein CSAANGDEKLFF.

On this clonotype itself: The junction departs from the called germline gene at one end, perhaps through a read error. The chain couples TRBV7-7 to TRBJ2-5; TRBD2 might be the D (5 bases). Germline CDR1 and CDR2: SSHAT and FNYEAQ (reference sequence). The CDR3 loop spans 13 amino acids. The CDR3 loop is CASSLAFSETQYF. CDR3 DNA sequence: TGTGCTAGCAGCTTAGCGTTTTCAGAGACCCAGTACTTC. The whole variable domain, filled in from reference TRBV7-7 and TRBJ2-5, reads GAGVSQSPRYKVTKRGQDVTLRCDPISSHATLYWYQQALGQGPEFLTYFNYEAQPDKSGLPSDRFSAERPEGSISTLTIQRTEQRDSAMYRCASSLAFSETQYFGPGTRLLVL.

This chain joins TRBV4-2 and TRBJ2-3, with TRBD2 matching over 11 bases. The CDR3 runs 17 residues. The germline V gene has CDR1 LGHNA and CDR2 YNFKEQ. The junction had 7 bases not matched to a gene; V was cut back by 1 base and J by 4 bases. CDR3 nucleotide sequence: TGTGCCAGCAGCCAAGCTACGACTAGCGGGGCGCCAGATACGCAGTATTTT. Residues: CASSQATTSGAPDTQYF.

This clonotype came up a few times. The J gene is TRBJ2-2, the V gene TRBV3-1, with D tentatively TRBD1 (6 bases). V lost 4 bases and J 1 base, leaving 10 bases between the germline ends. CDR1 is LGHDT, CDR2 YNNKEL, per germline (reference sequence). The length of the CDR3 is 15 residues. Here the CDR3 DNA reads TGTGCCAGCAGCCGCCAGACAGGGAACACCGGGGAGCTGTTTTTT. Translating gives CASSRQTGNTGELFF.

This clonotype was seen more than once but under ten times. This chain uses TRBV28 with TRBJ2-5; tentative D call: TRBD1 (6 bases). Germline lookup yields CDR1 MDHEN and CDR2 SYDVKM. V was trimmed by 7 bases and J by 1 base, leaving 13 bases between them. There are 14 residues in the CDR3. The CDR3 DNA reads as TGTGCCAGCACCCGCGCAGGGGTCCAAGAGACCCAGTACTTC. Its protein is CASTRAGVQETQYF.

In its sample, this clonotype was seen a few times. The V call is TRBV12-3 or TRBV12-4, the J call TRBJ2-5; TRBD2 matches at 11 bases. The ends lost 5 bases at V and 5 bases at J; junction bases unmatched: 10. The CDR3 is 16 residues long. CDR3 coding DNA: TGTGCCAGCAGTACAAGACTAGCGGGACTTCTGGAGACCCAGTACTTC. It encodes CASSTRLAGLLETQYF.

The chain has TRBV20-1 and TRBJ2-2; D is possibly TRBD2 (6 bases). The CDR3 is 14 residues long. Trimming removed 1 base at V and 6 bases at J, with 12 bases between. The germline CDR1 and CDR2 sequences are DFQATT and SNEGSKA (reference sequence). The DNA of the CDR3 is TGCAGTGCTAGAGGGAGCTCGGGGGCCGGGGAGCTGTTTTTT. This translates into CSARGSSGAGELFF.

For this clonotype: Sequence at one end of the junction differs from germline and may be a read error. This rearrangement joins TRBV5-1 to TRBJ2-1; a weak D match, TRBD1 (5 bases). The CDR3 covers 15 residues. CDR1 and CDR2 (germline): SGHRS, YFSETQ. The CDR3 reads CASSLDTSSYNEQIF. The CDR3 nucleotides read TGCGCCAGCAGCCTGGACACGAGCTCCTACAATGAGCAGATCTTC.

The chain employs TRBV12-3 or TRBV12-4 and TRBJ2-4; 8 bases are shared with TRBD2. The CDR3 runs 15 residues. J was trimmed by 4 bases and V by 2 bases; bases with no gene match: 4. The CDR3 protein is CASSLTGTRKNIQYF. CDR3 in DNA: TGTGCCAGCAGTTTAACTGGGACTAGGAAAAACATTCAGTACTTC.

Only a few counts were recorded for this clonotype. This chain links TRBV7-3 with TRBJ2-3; D uncertain. The length of the CDR3 is 13 residues. The germline gives CDR1 SGHTA, CDR2 FQGTGA. The ends were cut back, 4 bases at V and 2 bases at J, with 7 bases in the middle. In nucleotides, the CDR3 is TGTGCCAGCAGCTCTAAGCCCACAGATACGCAGTATTTT. This sequence encodes CASSSKPTDTQYF. Variable domain in full (rest from reference TRBV7-3 and TRBJ2-3): GAGVSQTPSNKVTEKGKYVELRCDPISGHTALYWYRQSLGQGPEFLIYFQGTGAADDSGLPNDRFFAVRPEGSVSTLKIQRTERGDSAVYLCASSSKPTDTQYFGPGTRLTVL.

The chain carries TRBV7-2 and TRBJ2-1; the D gene is possibly TRBD2 (6 bases). The CDR3 consists of 13 residues. Trimming removed 5 bases from V and 3 bases from J, with 8 bases in between. CDR1 is SGHTA and CDR2 is FQGNSA in the germline V gene. The chain's CDR3 is CASSAGGYNEQFF. The CDR3 DNA is TGTGCCAGCAGCGCCGGGGGCTACAATGAGCAGTTCTTC.

This clonotype was seen a handful of times. The chain couples TRBV30 to TRBJ1-1; no clear D. Trimming stripped 0 bases from V and 0 bases from J, with 5 bases between. The CDR3 has 13 residues. Germline V CDR1 and CDR2: GTSNPN, SVGIG (reference sequence). The CDR3 coding sequence is TGTGCCTGGAGTGTATCCTTGAACACTGAAGCTTTCTTT. This codes for CAWSVSLNTEAFF.

This clonotype occurred a few times. The chain has TRBV3-1 and TRBJ1-3; possibly TRBD1 for D (5 bases). V was trimmed by 3 bases and J by 0 bases, leaving 9 bases between them. The CDR3 loop spans 15 amino acids. Germline values: CDR1 LGHDT, CDR2 YNNKEL (reference sequence). The DNA for the CDR3 is TGTGCCAGCAGCCACTGGGACTTCTCTGGAAACACCATATATTTT. Amino acid sequence: CASSHWDFSGNTIYF.

The V gene is TRBV5-1, the J gene TRBJ2-5, with 9 bases aligning to TRBD1. The V gene's germline CDR1 is SGHRS and CDR2 YFSETQ. V lost 4 bases to trimming and J lost 2 bases; unmatched junction nucleotides: 3. The CDR3 length is 14 residues. The CDR3 sequence: CASSTGTGQETQYF. As DNA, the CDR3 is TGCGCCAGCAGCACCGGGACAGGGCAAGAGACCCAGTACTTC.

Ten or more counts support this clonotype. V usage is TRBV12-3 or TRBV12-4 and J usage is TRBJ2-4; D may be TRBD2 (5 bases). The CDR3 totals 16 residues. The V end was cut by 2 bases, the J end by 0 bases, with 11 bases between. The CDR3 nucleotides are TGTGCCAGCAGTTTATGGTCGGGAACAGCCAAAAACATTCAGTACTTC. Translating it yields CASSLWSGTAKNIQYF.

This clonotype was seen more than once but under ten times. This rearrangement joins TRBV5-1 to TRBJ2-1; D may match TRBD1 or TRBD2 (6 bases each). CDR3 length: 14 amino acids. V lost 4 bases and J lost 5, with 13 bases in between. CDR1 and CDR2 from the germline V gene are SGHRS and YFSETQ. CDR3 sequence reads: CASSGGPTDNEQFF. CDR3 sequence (DNA): TGCGCCAGCAGCGGGGGGCCAACGGACAATGAGCAGTTCTTC.

The chain has TRBV10-3 and TRBJ2-3, with 12 nucleotides matching TRBD2. V lost 4 bases to trimming and J lost 0 bases; unmatched junction nucleotides: 8. The CDR3 spans 18 residues. CDR1 ENHRY and CDR2 SYGVKD come from the germline V gene. The CDR3 sequence is CAISGHLAGGQSTDTQYF. The CDR3 DNA sequence: TGTGCCATCAGTGGTCATCTAGCGGGGGGGCAGAGCACAGATACGCAGTATTTT.

This clonotype appeared many times. The V and J genes are TRBV20-1 and TRBJ2-3; weak D call: TRBD1 (5 bases). This CDR3 has 11 amino acids. Germline loops: CDR1 DFQATT, CDR2 SNEGSKA (reference sequence). V lost 7 bases and J lost 4, with 9 bases in between. The CDR3 reads CSEKGPDTQYF. As DNA, the CDR3 is TGCAGTGAGAAGGGGCCAGATACGCAGTATTTT.

This chain joins TRBV5-1 and TRBJ1-1; TRBD1 aligns across 10 bases. V shed 3 bases and J 11 bases; nucleotides not matched to a gene: 10. Germline V gene lookup returns CDR1 SGHRS and CDR2 YFSETQ. The CDR3 has 14 residues. CDR3 region: CASSSDRGETAAFF. The CDR3, as DNA: TGCGCCAGCAGCTCGGACAGGGGGGAAACTGCCGCTTTCTTT.

The V call is TRBV5-8, the J call TRBJ2-7; TRBD2 agrees at 9 bases. The CDR3 is 14 residues long. CDR1 is SGHTS and CDR2 is YDEGEE in the germline V gene. The trim removed 1 base at V and 9 bases at J, leaving 8 bases unmatched. In nucleotides, the CDR3 is TGTGCCAGCAGCTTGTTGGGGCGGGAGGGCTTGCAGTACGTC. Protein sequence: CASSLLGREGLQYV.

In its sample, this clonotype was seen a few times. J is TRBJ2-5 and V is TRBV27; no clear D gene. Trimming took 10 bases from V and 3 from J, leaving 3 bases between them. The germline CDR1 and CDR2 sequences are MNHEY and SMNVEV (reference sequence). This CDR3 has 9 amino acids. The CDR3, as DNA: TGTGCCACGGAAGAGACCCAGTACTTC. Amino acid sequence: CATEETQYF.

The chain combines TRBV28 with TRBJ2-7, with TRBD1 matching 10 bases. Per the germline V gene, CDR1 is MDHEN and CDR2 is SYDVKM. The length of the CDR3 is 15 residues. CDR3 sequence: CTSSTGQGGSYEQYV. In DNA, the CDR3 is TGTACCAGCAGCACAGGACAGGGGGGTTCCTACGAGCAGTACGTC.

This clonotype was picked up many times. The rearrangement links TRBV20-1 to TRBJ2-1; D unresolved. This CDR3 is built from 10 residues. Germline values: CDR1 DFQATT, CDR2 SNEGSKA (reference sequence). Trimming removed 6 bases from V and 7 bases from J, with 7 bases in between. The DNA of the CDR3 is TGCAGTGCCAGGACGAATGAGCAGTTCTTC. This sequence encodes CSARTNEQFF.

With regard to this clonotype: One end of the junction fails to match germline, which may point to a read error. J is TRBJ1-5 and V is TRBV6-1; perhaps TRBD1 as D (6 bases). The length of the CDR3 is 16 residues. Germline values: CDR1 MNHNS, CDR2 SASEGT. The CDR3 DNA sequence: TGTGCCAGCGGAGGGACACATTCGGAGGGGAATCGGCCCCAGCATTTT. Protein sequence: CASGGTHSEGNRPQHF.

The V and J genes are TRBV2 and TRBJ2-1; TRBD2 matches 15 bases. V was clipped by 1 base and J by 1 base; unmatched bases: 11. The CDR3 has 21 residues. The germline CDR1 and CDR2 sequences are SNHLY and FYNNEI. This CDR3 is CASSEDWTSGRVLFSYNEQFF. The CDR3 region has the DNA TGTGCCAGCAGTGAAGATTGGACTAGCGGGAGGGTCCTTTTTTCCTACAATGAGCAGTTCTTC. Based on the CDR3 plus reference TRBV2 and TRBJ2-1, the full variable domain is EPEVTQTPSHQVTQMGQEVILRCVPISNHLYFYWYRQILGQKVEFLVSFYNNEISEKSEIFDDQFSVERPDGSNFTLKIRSTKLEDSAMYFCASSEDWTSGRVLFSYNEQFFGPGTRLTVL.

This clonotype was recorded many times. J is TRBJ2-2 and V is TRBV5-6, with D unresolved. The germline CDR1 and CDR2 sequences are SGHDT and YYEEEE. The CDR3 is 15 residues long. V lost 1 base and J lost 6, with 13 bases in between. CDR3 amino acids: CASSLSITGPGELFF. The DNA of the CDR3 is TGTGCCAGCAGCTTGTCTATCACTGGCCCCGGGGAGCTGTTTTTT.

This clonotype was counted a few times. The rearrangement uses TRBV3-1 and TRBJ2-3; TRBD2 matches 7 bases. This CDR3 is built from 18 residues. Germline CDR1 reads LGHDT; CDR2 reads YNNKEL (reference sequence). With 6 bases clipped from V and 4 bases from J, the junction kept 19 bases outside the gene matches. CDR3 sequence: CASSKGSGGSGRADTQYF. The CDR3 DNA reads TGTGCCAGCAGTAAGGGGTCAGGCGGGAGTGGGAGGGCAGATACGCAGTATTTT.

This clonotype appeared a few times. In nucleotides, the CDR3 is TGTGCCAGCAGTTATAGAGAGGGTAATGAAAAACTGTTTTTT. This codes for CASSYREGNEKLFF. The V and J genes are TRBV12-3 or TRBV12-4 and TRBJ1-4; D is uncertain. The length of the CDR3 is 14 residues. Trimming took 4 bases from V and 4 from J, leaving 10 bases between them.

This clonotype was found a few times. The chain uses TRBV7-8 and TRBJ2-3; 8 bases fit TRBD1. With 5 bases clipped from V and 6 bases from J, the junction kept 7 bases outside the gene matches. Germline-derived CDR1 and CDR2 are SGHVS and FQNEAQ. The CDR3 is 14 residues long. CDR3 bases: TGTGCCAGCAGCCCTGACAGGGGTCGGGATACGCAGTATTTT. This encodes CASSPDRGRDTQYF.

This chain joins TRBV6-5 and TRBJ1-2, with 7 bases that match TRBD1. The V gene's germline CDR1 is MNHEY and CDR2 SVGAGI. J lost 4 bases, V lost 7 bases, and 3 bases had no gene match. This CDR3 region has 12 residues. The CDR3 coding sequence is TGTGCCAGCAAGGGACAGCTCTATGGCTACACCTTC. The encoded protein is CASKGQLYGYTF.

The gene calls are TRBV7-2 and TRBJ2-5; D gene ambiguous. This CDR3 has 13 amino acids. V dropped 0 bases and J dropped 7 bases, with 9 bases sitting between them. Germline V gene sequence: CDR1 SGHTA, CDR2 FQGNSA. CDR3 sequence (DNA): TGTGCCAGCAGCTTAGCCGACTCCCGGACCCAGTACTTC. It codes for CASSLADSRTQYF.